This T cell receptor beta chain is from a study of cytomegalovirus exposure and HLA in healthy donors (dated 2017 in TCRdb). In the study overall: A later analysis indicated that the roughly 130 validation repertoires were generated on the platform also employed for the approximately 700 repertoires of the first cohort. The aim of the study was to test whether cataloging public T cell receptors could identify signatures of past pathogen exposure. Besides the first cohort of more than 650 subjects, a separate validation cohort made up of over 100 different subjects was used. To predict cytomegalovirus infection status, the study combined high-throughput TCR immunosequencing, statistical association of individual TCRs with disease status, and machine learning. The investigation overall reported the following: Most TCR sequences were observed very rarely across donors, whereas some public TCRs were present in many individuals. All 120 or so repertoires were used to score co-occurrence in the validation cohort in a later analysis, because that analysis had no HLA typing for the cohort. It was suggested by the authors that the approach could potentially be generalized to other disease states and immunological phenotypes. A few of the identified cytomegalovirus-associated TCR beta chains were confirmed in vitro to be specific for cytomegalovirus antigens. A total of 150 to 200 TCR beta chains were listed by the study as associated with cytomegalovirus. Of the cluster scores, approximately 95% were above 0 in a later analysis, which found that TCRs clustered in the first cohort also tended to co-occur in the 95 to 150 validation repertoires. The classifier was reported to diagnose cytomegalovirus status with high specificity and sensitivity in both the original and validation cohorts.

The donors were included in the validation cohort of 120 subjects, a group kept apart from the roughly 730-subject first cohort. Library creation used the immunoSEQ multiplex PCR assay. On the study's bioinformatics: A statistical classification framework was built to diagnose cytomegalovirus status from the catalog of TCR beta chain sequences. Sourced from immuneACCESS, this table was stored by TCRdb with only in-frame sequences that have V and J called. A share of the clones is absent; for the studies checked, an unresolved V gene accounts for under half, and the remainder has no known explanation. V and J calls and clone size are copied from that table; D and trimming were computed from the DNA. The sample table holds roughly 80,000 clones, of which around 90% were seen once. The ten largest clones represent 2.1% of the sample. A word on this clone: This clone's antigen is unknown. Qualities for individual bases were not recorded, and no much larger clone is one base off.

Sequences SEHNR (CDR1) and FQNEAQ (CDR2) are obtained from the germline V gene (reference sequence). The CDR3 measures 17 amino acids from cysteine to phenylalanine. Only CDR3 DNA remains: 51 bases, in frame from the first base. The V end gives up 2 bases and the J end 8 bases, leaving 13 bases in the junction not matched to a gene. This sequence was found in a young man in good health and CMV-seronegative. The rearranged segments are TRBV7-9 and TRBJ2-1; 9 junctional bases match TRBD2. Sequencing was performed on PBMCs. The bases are TGTGCCAGCAGCTTAATAGTCGTCCCTAGCGGGATGGATGAGCAGTTCTTC. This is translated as CASSLIVVPSGMDEQFF.